The TCR beta chain under discussion was sequenced for a study of beta chain features in type 1 diabetes. This CDR3 has 14 residues. In germline, CDR1 is GTSNPN, CDR2 SVGIG (reference sequence). V gave up 3 bases and J gave up 6 bases; unmatched junction bases: 10. Notes on this clone: Its target is not known.

Points from the study as a whole: Moderate but significant shortening of TCRB CDR3s was recorded in all four CD4+ subsets from Type 1 diabetes patients.

TCRB transcripts that were expressed got sequenced, as all of the isolated RNA had been reverse transcribed. Profiled with immunoSEQ multiplex PCR; TCRdb holds only in-frame clones, not every one. Of around 310,000 clones in the sample, roughly 12% were seen once. This sequence was found in a woman in her late teens or twenties with type 1 diabetes. This chain uses TRBV30 with TRBJ1-1; 7 bases fit TRBD1. Sequences were obtained from naive CD4+ T cells from blood. The CDR3 DNA follows: TGTGCCTGGAGGAAAAACAGGGGCGCAGCTGAAGCTTTCTTT. It translates to CAWRKNRGAAEAFF. The full variable domain, rest sourced from reference TRBV30 and TRBJ1-1, is SQTIHQWPATLVQPVGSPLSLECTVEGTSNPNLYWYRQAAGRGLQLLFYSVGIGQISSEVPQNLSASRPQDRQFILSSKKLLLSDSGFYLCAWRKNRGAAEAFFGQGTRLTVV.